This T cell receptor (beta chain) was sequenced for a study of response to subunit inactivated influenza vaccine. General study points: The authors put forward the suggestion that each seasonal influenza vaccination may bring in only a limited number of new T cells.

The table lists this clonotype with a few counts. Its antigen remains unknown. V shed 2 bases, J shed 9 bases, and the junction held 10 bases outside the gene matches. Germline lookup yields CDR1 SGHDN and CDR2 FVKESK. The CDR3 is made up of 15 amino acids. TCRdb called the RT-PCR reads again in MiXCR, with one record for every CDR3 protein. The repertoire holds a few hundred thousand distinct CDR3 sequences, with roughly 11% as singletons. This sample comprised PBMCs from blood, obtained roughly 48 days after vaccination. This rearrangement joins TRBV14 to TRBJ2-1; 7 bases align to TRBD1. The clonotype originates from a man between 50 and 59 years old who received an inactivated influenza vaccine. DNA for the CDR3: TGTGCCAGCAGCCAACCGGGACAGACCCTACTTGAGCAGTTCTTC. Amino acids: CASSQPGQTLLEQFF.